Each of the 21 T cell receptor beta chains below was sequenced from the same sample in a study of cytomegalovirus exposure and HLA in healthy donors. The primer mix had 60 Vbeta and 13 Jbeta primers. Clones were read by immunoSEQ multiplex PCR, and TCRdb kept only the in-frame ones, dropping some. The sample carries about 81,000 clones, approximately 90% recorded once. The sample consisted of PBMCs. These receptors were taken from a man aged 18 to 30 in good health and CMV-seronegative.

The chain has TRBV7-6 and TRBJ2-3, with D perhaps TRBD2 (6 bases). V was cut by 2 bases and J by 3 bases, with 24 bases left in between. The CDR3 sequence is 19 residues long. The germline V gene encodes CDR1 SGHVS and CDR2 FNYEAQ. CDR3 nucleotide sequence: TGTGCCAGCAGCTTAAGTAGGCGGGACCTGTCAGCTCATACAGATACGCAGTATTTT. This encodes CASSLSRRDLSAHTDTQYF.

This clone is a singleton in its sample. The chain has TRBV28 and TRBJ1-2, with TRBD1 matching 9 bases. Germline V gene data show CDR1 as MDHEN and CDR2 as SYDVKM. J was trimmed by 3 bases and V by 5 bases; bases with no gene match: 4. CDR3 length equals 14 residues. CDR3 region: CASSVRTGDYGYTF. In DNA form, the CDR3 reads TGTGCCAGCAGTGTCCGGACAGGGGACTATGGCTACACCTTC.

The CDR3 loop is CASSTDRGTEAFF. The CDR3 bases are TGTGCCAGTTCAACGGACAGGGGCACTGAAGCTTTCTTT. The chain has TRBV19 and TRBJ1-1, with 9 bases identical to TRBD1. The length of the CDR3 is 13 residues. Germline V gene lookup returns CDR1 LNHDA and CDR2 SQIVND (reference sequence). With V trimmed by 8 bases and J by 4 bases, 5 bases remained unmatched.

The chain employs TRBV6-5 and TRBJ2-5; D might be TRBD1 (5 bases). Matching the DNA end better, TRBJ2-7 makes the J call doubtful. The CDR3 length is 13 residues. Germline V gives CDR1 MNHEY, CDR2 SVGAGI. The CDR3 spells CASTSPGSYEQYF. The CDR3 DNA is TGTGCCAGCACCTCCCCAGGGTCCTACGAGCAGTACTTC.

This chain uses TRBV7-8 with TRBJ1-3; 7 nucleotides line up with TRBD1. The CDR3 totals 15 residues. The junction had 4 bases not matched to a gene; V was cut back by 5 bases and J by 0 bases. The germline CDR1 and CDR2 sequences are SGHVS and FQNEAQ. This CDR3 is CASSPGTASGNTIYF. The CDR3 nucleotides are TGTGCCAGCAGCCCAGGGACAGCCTCTGGAAACACCATATATTTT.

J is TRBJ2-1 and V is TRBV7-6; D is undetermined. V lost 6 bases and J 0 bases, leaving 9 bases between the germline ends. This CDR3 is 14 amino acids long. The germline V gene encodes CDR1 SGHVS and CDR2 FNYEAQ. The DNA for the CDR3 is TGTGCCAGCAGTTGGTCGAGCTCCTACAATGAGCAGTTCTTC. Translation gives CASSWSSSYNEQFF.

V and J are TRBV20-1 and TRBJ2-7; D is unresolved. V was cut by 7 bases and J by 2 bases, with 6 bases left in between. The germline V gene encodes CDR1 DFQATT and CDR2 SNEGSKA (reference sequence). There are 10 residues in the CDR3. CDR3 DNA sequence: TGCAGTGTCAATCCCTACGAGCAGTACTTC. Translated: CSVNPYEQYF.

The rearrangement links TRBV6-6 to TRBJ1-5; D may be TRBD1 (6 bases). The CDR3 consists of 15 residues. Trimming pared 5 bases from V and 6 bases from J, leaving 17 bases between. Looked up from germline, CDR1 is MNHNY and CDR2 is SVGAGI (reference sequence). The CDR3 sequence is CASSPLKQGGQPQHF. The CDR3 DNA follows: TGTGCCAGCAGTCCCCTCAAACAGGGTGGTCAGCCCCAGCATTTT.

This clone was recorded only once. The chain recombines TRBV6-5 with TRBJ2-5, with 7 positions matching TRBD2. Trimming took 6 bases from V and 4 from J; bases not matched to a gene: 5. The CDR3 covers 13 residues. Germline assignment: CDR1 MNHEY and CDR2 SVGAGI. The CDR3 region has the DNA TGTGCCAGCAGCCTCGGGAGGCGAGAGACCCAGTACTTC. Translation gives CASSLGRRETQYF.

V is TRBV6-5 and J is TRBJ2-1; TRBD2 matches 14 bases. The CDR3 extends over 16 amino acids. The V gene's germline CDR1 is MNHEY and CDR2 SVGAGI. V shed 0 bases and J 5 bases; nucleotides not matched to a gene: 0. The CDR3 coding sequence is TGTGCCAGCAGTTACTCGGGACTAGCGGGAGACAATGAGCAGTTCTTC. This translates into CASSYSGLAGDNEQFF.

The rearrangement joins TRBV7-8 to TRBJ1-2; 7 bases agree with TRBD1. The CDR3 is 13 residues long. The junction had 8 bases not matched to a gene; V was cut back by 5 bases and J by 8 bases. Germline CDR1 reads SGHVS; CDR2 reads FQNEAQ. In nucleotides, the CDR3 is TGTGCCAGCAGCACCAACAGGGGTGACGGCTACACCTTC. Amino acids: CASSTNRGDGYTF.

This clone was recorded only once. This sequence joins TRBV9 and TRBJ2-5; possible D gene TRBD1, 5 bases. The length of the CDR3 is 16 residues. Deletions cut 1 base from V and 5 bases from J, with 18 bases between. Per the germline V gene, CDR1 is SGDLS and CDR2 is YYNGEE. The CDR3 coding sequence is TGTGCCAGCAGCGTAACAGGAAGCCGTTTGGGTGAGACCCAGTACTTC. Translated, it gives CASSVTGSRLGETQYF.

The chain combines TRBV5-1 with TRBJ1-2, with 7 nucleotides matching TRBD1. CDR1 and CDR2 from the germline V gene are SGHRS and YFSETQ. Trimming took 9 bases from V and 2 from J; bases not matched to a gene: 7. The CDR3 runs 13 residues. The CDR3 protein is CATAEGQNYGYTF. The CDR3 DNA reads as TGCGCCACCGCCGAGGGACAGAACTATGGCTACACCTTC. The full variable domain, rest sourced from reference TRBV5-1 and TRBJ1-2, is KAGVTQTPRYLIKTRGQQVTLSCSPISGHRSVSWYQQTPGQGLQFLFEYFSETQRNKGNFPGRFSGRQFSNSRSEMNVSTLELGDSALYLCATAEGQNYGYTFGSGTRLTVV.

This chain joins TRBV29-1 and TRBJ2-3, with unresolved D. Germline loops: CDR1 SQVTM, CDR2 ANQGSEA. V lost 7 bases and J 1 base, leaving 9 bases between the germline ends. The CDR3 loop spans 12 amino acids. The CDR3: CSAHPRTDTQYF. The CDR3 nucleotides read TGCAGCGCACATCCTCGCACAGATACGCAGTATTTT.

The chain uses TRBV6-5 and TRBJ2-7, with 11 bases lining up with TRBD2. This CDR3 comprises 16 residues. The germline gives CDR1 MNHEY, CDR2 SVGAGI. Unmatched junction bases numbered 4, after V lost 1 base and J lost 2 bases. The CDR3 nucleotides are TGTGCCAGCAGTTACTTGACTAGCGGGAAGACCTACGAGCAGTACTTC. Amino acid sequence: CASSYLTSGKTYEQYF.

This clone is a singleton in its sample. The chain combines TRBV11-1 with TRBJ2-1, with 8 bases lining up with TRBD2. The ends lost 5 bases at V and 5 bases at J; junction bases unmatched: 11. CDR3 length: 16 amino acids. The germline gives CDR1 SGHAT, CDR2 FQDESV (reference sequence). CDR3 residues: CASSPKTSALNNEQFF. DNA for the CDR3: TGTGCCAGCAGCCCCAAGACTAGCGCGTTAAACAATGAGCAGTTCTTC.

The chain joins TRBV7-9 to TRBJ1-3; D perhaps matches TRBD1 (6 bases). The germline V gene has CDR1 SEHNR and CDR2 FQNEAQ (reference sequence). V lost 5 bases and J 4 bases, leaving 18 bases between the germline ends. The CDR3 runs 16 residues. The CDR3 nucleotides read TGTGCCAGCAGCCATTCCACCTCAGGGGAAGGAAACACCATATATTTT. It codes for CASSHSTSGEGNTIYF.

The chain links TRBV19 to TRBJ2-1; 12 bases map to TRBD2. CDR1 is LNHDA and CDR2 is SQIVND in the germline V gene (reference sequence). CDR3 length: 14 amino acids. Unmatched junction bases numbered 6, after V lost 6 bases and J lost 9 bases. CDR3 nucleotide sequence: TGTGCCAGTAGCCAGGTACTAGCGGGAGGTGAGCAGTTCTTC. It codes for CASSQVLAGGEQFF.

The sample holds one count of this clone. The V and J genes are TRBV27 and TRBJ2-7, with 8 bases identical to TRBD1. This CDR3 has 13 amino acids. Trimming cost V 4 bases and J 12 bases; bases outside gene matches: 11. Germline V gene sequence: CDR1 MNHEY, CDR2 SMNVEV (reference sequence). CDR3 sequence (DNA): TGTGCCAGCAGTTCGACCCACTACGGGACAGGGTACTTC. Protein sequence: CASSSTHYGTGYF.

This chain joins TRBV4-2 and TRBJ2-7; a possible D gene is TRBD2 (6 bases). Germline V CDR1 and CDR2: LGHNA, YNFKEQ. V was shortened by 0 bases and J by 2 bases, with 14 bases between the two germline ends. This CDR3 comprises 16 residues. The CDR3: CASSQDWPSETYEQYF. In DNA, the CDR3 is TGTGCCAGCAGCCAAGACTGGCCTAGCGAGACCTACGAGCAGTACTTC.

In DNA form, the CDR3 reads TGTGCCAGCAGCTTACTACCGGGACTAGCGGCAGATACGCAGTATTTT. Protein sequence: CASSLLPGLAADTQYF. The V gene is TRBV11-2, the J gene TRBJ2-3; 11 nucleotides align to TRBD2. This CDR3 comprises 16 residues. Germline V gives CDR1 SGHAT, CDR2 FQNNGV. After removal of 2 bases from V and 4 bases from J, the junction contained 5 bases not matched to a gene.